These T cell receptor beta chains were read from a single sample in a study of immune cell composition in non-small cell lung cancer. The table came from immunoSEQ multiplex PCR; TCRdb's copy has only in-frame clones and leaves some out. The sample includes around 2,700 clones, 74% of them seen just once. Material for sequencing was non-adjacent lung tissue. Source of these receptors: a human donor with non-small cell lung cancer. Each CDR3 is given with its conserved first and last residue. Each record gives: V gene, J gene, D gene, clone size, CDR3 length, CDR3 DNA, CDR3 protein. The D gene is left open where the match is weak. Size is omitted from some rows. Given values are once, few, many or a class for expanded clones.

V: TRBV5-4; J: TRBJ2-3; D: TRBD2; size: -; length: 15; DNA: TGTGCCAGCACAACGGGAGCGGGAGCCCCCCAGGCGCAGTATTTT; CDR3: CASTTGAGAPQAQYF
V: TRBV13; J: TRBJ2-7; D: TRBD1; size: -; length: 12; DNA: TGTGCCAGCAGCCGACAGGGTAACGAGCAGTACTTC; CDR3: CASSRQGNEQYF
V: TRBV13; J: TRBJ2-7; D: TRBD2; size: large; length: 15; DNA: TGTGCCAGCAGCTCCAAAGCGGGAGCCGCCTACGAGCAGTACTTC; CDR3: CASSSKAGAAYEQYF
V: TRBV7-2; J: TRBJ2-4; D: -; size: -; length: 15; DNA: TGTGCCAGCAGCGAAACAGGTGGGGCCAAAAACATTCAGTACTTC; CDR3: CASSETGGAKNIQYF
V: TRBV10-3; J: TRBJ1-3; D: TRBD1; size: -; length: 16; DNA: TGTGCCATCAGAGATACGGACAGGGGGGATAGAAACACCATATATTTT; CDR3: CAIRDTDRGDRNTIYF
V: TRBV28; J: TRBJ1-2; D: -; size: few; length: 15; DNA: TGTGCCAGCAGGGATCCCAGGGGCGCAAACTATGGCTACACCTTC; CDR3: CASRDPRGANYGYTF
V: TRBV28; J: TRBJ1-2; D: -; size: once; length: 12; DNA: TGTGCCAGCAGCCAGGCGGGCTATGGCTACACCTTC; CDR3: CASSQAGYGYTF
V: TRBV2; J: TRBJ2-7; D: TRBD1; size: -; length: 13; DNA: TGTGCCAGCAGTGAAAGGACAGGGGGCGAGCAGTACTTC; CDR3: CASSERTGGEQYF
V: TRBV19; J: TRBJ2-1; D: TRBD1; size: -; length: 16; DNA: TGTGCCAGTAGCTCCCTGATGACAGGGGGTTACAATGAGCAGTTCTTC; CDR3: CASSSLMTGGYNEQFF
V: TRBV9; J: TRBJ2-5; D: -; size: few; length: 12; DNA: TGTGCCAGCAGCGTAGCCGGGGAGACCCAGTACTTC; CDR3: CASSVAGETQYF
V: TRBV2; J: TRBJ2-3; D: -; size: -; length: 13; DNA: TGTGCCAGCAAGATAGAGGCAACAGATACGCAGTATTTT; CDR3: CASKIEATDTQYF
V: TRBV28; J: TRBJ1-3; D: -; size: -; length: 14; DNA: TGTGCCAGCAGCCCTCCCCGGGGGAGAAACACCATATATTTT; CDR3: CASSPPRGRNTIYF